Listed here is a single T cell receptor (beta chain). The source of the sample is a study of T cell responses to AZD1222 COVID-19 vaccine. Background on the study: Researchers grouped second doses given at about 4 or about 12 weeks into one pool.

The CDR3 length is 14 residues. Germline V gene data show CDR1 as SGHRS and CDR2 as YFSETQ. The V and J ends lost 6 bases and 4 bases respectively, with 14 bases between them. Here immunoSEQ multiplex PCR was the method, and the copy in TCRdb shows in-frame clones only, minus some. The data hold some 130,000 clones, with more than 75% observed a single time. This TCR was sampled from an adult in good health. The input for sequencing was peripheral blood, taken on day 0 of AZD1222 vaccination. The rearrangement uses TRBV5-1 and TRBJ1-5; tentatively, D is TRBD1 (6 bases). In DNA form, the CDR3 reads TGCGCCAGCAACGTATGGACAGAGAATCAGCCCCAGCATTTT. Residues: CASNVWTENQPQHF. Full variable domain (rest looked up from reference TRBV5-1 and TRBJ1-5): KAGVTQTPRYLIKTRGQQVTLSCSPISGHRSVSWYQQTPGQGLQFLFEYFSETQRNKGNFPGRFSGRQFSNSRSEMNVSTLELGDSALYLCASNVWTENQPQHFGDGTRLSIL.